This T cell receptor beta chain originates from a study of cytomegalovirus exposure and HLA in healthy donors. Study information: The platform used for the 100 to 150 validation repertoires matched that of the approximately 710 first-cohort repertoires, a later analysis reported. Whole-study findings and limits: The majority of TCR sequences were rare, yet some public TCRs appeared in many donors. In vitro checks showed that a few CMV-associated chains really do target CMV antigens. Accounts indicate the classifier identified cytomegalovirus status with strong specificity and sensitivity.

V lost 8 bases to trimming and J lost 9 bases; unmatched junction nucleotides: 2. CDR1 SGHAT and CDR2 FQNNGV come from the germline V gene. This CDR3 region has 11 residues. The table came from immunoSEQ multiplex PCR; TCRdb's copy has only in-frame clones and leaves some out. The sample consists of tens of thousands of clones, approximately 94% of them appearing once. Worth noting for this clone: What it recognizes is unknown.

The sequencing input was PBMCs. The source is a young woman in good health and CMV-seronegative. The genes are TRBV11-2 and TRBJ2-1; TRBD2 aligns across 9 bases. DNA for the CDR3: TGTGCCAGCGAGACTAGCGGTGAGCAGTTCTTC. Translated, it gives CASETSGEQFF.